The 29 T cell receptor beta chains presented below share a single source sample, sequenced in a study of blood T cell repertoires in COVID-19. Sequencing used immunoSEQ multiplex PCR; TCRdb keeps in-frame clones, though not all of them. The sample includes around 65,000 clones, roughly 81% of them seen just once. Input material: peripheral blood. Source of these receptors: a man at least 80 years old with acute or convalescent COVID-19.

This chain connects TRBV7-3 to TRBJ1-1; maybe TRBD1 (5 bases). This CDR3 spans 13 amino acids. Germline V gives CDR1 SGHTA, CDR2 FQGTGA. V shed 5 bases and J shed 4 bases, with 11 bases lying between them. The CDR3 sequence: CASSPRRGTEAFF. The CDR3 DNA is TGTGCCAGCAGCCCCCGAAGGGGCACTGAAGCTTTCTTT.

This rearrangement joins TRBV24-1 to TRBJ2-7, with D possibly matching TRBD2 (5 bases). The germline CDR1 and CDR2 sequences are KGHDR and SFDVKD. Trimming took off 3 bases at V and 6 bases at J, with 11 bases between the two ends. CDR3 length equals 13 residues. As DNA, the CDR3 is TGTGCCACCAGTGATACTAGTTCCGGCGAGCAGTACTTC. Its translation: CATSDTSSGEQYF.

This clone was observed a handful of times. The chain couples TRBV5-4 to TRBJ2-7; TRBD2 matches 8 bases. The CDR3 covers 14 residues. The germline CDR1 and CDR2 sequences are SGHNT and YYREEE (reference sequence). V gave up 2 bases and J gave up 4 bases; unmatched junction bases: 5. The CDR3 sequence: CASSLGAGAYEQYF. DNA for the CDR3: TGTGCCAGCAGCTTAGGAGCGGGAGCTTACGAGCAGTACTTC.

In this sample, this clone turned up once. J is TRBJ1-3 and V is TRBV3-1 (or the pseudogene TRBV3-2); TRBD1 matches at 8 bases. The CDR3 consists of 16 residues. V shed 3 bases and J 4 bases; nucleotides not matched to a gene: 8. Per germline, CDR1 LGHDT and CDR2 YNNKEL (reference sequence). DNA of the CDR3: TGTGCCAGCAGCCAGCCCACAGGGGGAGGAGGAAACACCATATATTTT. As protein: CASSQPTGGGGNTIYF.

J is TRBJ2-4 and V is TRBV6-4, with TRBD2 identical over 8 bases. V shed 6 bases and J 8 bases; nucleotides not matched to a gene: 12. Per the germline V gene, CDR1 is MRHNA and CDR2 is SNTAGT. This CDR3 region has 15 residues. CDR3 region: CASSFNGRAGDIQYF. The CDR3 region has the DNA TGTGCCAGCAGCTTCAACGGGAGGGCCGGGGACATTCAGTACTTC.

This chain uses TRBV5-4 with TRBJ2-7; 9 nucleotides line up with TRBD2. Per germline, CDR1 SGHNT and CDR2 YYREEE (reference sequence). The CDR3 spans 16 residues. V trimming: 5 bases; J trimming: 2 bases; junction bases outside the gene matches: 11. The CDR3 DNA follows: TGTGCCAGCAGGCCCGGGCTAGCGGGGAGAACCTACGAGCAGTACTTC. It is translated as CASRPGLAGRTYEQYF.

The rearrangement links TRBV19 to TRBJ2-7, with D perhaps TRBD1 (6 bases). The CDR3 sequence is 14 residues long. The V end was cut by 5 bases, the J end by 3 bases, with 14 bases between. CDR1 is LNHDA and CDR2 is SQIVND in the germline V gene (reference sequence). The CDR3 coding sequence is TGTGCCAGTAGTCCGAGGACAGAAGGCTACGAGCAGTACTTC. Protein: CASSPRTEGYEQYF.

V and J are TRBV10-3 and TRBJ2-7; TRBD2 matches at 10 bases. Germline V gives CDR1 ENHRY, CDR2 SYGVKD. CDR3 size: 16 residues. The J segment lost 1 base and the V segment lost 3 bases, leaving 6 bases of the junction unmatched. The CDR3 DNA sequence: TGTGCCATCAGTGATCAGCGGGAGGGCCCGTCCTACGAGCAGTACTTC. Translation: CAISDQREGPSYEQYF.

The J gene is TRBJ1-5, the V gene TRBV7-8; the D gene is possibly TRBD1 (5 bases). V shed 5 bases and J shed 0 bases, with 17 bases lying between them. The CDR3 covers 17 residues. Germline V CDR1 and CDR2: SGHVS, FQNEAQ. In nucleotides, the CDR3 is TGTGCCAGCAGCCCAGTGCGGGGGGGGTTTAGCAATCAGCCCCAGCATTTT. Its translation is CASSPVRGGFSNQPQHF.

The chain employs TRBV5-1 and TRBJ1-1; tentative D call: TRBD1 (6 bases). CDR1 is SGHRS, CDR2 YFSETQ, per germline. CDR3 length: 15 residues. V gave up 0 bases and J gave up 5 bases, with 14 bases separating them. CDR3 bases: TGCGCCAGCAGCTTGGACAGGGAGGGAAATACTGAAGCTTTCTTT. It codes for CASSLDREGNTEAFF.

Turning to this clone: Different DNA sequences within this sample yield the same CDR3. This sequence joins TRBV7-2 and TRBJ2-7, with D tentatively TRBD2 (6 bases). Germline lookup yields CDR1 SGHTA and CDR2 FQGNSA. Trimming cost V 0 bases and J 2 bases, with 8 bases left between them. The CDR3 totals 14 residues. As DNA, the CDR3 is TGTGCCAGCAGCTTAGCCGGGGGACCCTACGAGCAGTACTTC. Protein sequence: CASSLAGGPYEQYF.

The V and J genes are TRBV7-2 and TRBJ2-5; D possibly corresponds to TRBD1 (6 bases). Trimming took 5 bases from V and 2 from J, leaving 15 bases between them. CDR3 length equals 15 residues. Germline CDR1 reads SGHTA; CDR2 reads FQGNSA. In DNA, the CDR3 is TGTGCCAGCAGCCAAGACAGGTTAAAACAAGAGACCCAGTACTTC. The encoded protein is CASSQDRLKQETQYF.

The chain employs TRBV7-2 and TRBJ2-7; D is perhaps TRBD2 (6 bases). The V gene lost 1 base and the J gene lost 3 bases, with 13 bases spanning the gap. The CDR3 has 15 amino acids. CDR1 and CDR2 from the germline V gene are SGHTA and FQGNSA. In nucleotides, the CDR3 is TGTGCCAGCAGCTTAGATATGGACTACCACTACGAGCAGTACTTC. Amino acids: CASSLDMDYHYEQYF.

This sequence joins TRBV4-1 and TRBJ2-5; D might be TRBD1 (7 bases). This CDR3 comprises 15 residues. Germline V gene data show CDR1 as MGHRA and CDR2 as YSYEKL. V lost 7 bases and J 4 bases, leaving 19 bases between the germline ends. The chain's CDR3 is CASTTQGGLSETQYF. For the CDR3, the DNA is TGCGCCAGCACTACTCAGGGGGGACTTTCAGAGACCCAGTACTTC.

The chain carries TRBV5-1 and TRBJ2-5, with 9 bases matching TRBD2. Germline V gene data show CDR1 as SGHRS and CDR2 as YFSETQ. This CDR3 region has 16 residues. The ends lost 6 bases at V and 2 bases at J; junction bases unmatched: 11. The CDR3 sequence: CASTEFSGGRQETQYF. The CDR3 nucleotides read TGCGCCAGCACCGAATTTAGCGGGGGTCGGCAAGAGACCCAGTACTTC.

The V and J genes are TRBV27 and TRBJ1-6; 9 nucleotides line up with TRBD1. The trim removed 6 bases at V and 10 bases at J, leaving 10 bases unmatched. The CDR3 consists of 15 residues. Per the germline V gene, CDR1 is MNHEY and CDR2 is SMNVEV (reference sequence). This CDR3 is CASSRGQGLGSPLHF. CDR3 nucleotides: TGTGCCAGCAGCCGGGGACAGGGACTTGGATCACCCCTCCACTTT.

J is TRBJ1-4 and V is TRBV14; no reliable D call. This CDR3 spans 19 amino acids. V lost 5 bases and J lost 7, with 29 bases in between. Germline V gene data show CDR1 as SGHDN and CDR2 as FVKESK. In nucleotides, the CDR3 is TGTGCCAGCAGCAAACTGGCGAGCCATAACCCTACAAGAGGTGAAAAACTGTTTTTT. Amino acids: CASSKLASHNPTRGEKLFF. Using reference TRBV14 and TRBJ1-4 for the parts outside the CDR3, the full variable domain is EAGVTQFPSHSVIEKGQTVTLRCDPISGHDNLYWYRRVMGKEIKFLLHFVKESKQDESGMPNNRFLAERTGGTYSTLKVQPAELEDSGVYFCASSKLASHNPTRGEKLFFGSGTQLSVL.

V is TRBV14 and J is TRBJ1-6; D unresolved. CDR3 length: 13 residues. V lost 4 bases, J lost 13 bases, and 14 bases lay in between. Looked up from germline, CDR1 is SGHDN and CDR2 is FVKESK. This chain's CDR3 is CASSPTRRPPLHF. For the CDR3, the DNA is TGTGCCAGCAGCCCGACACGGCGCCCTCCCCTCCACTTT.

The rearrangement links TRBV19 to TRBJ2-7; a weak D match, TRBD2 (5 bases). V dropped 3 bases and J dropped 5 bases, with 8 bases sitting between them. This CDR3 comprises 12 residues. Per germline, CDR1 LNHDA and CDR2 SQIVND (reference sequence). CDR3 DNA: TGTGCCAGTAGTATCCGGACTGACGAGCAGTACTTC. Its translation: CASSIRTDEQYF.

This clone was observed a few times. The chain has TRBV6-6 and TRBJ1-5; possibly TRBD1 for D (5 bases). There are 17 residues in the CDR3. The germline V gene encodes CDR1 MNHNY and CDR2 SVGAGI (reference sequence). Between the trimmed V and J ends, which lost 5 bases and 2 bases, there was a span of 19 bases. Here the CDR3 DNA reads TGTGCCAGCAGTCCTCTAAGACAGCCTAGGGGCAATCAGCCCCAGCATTTT. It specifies CASSPLRQPRGNQPQHF.

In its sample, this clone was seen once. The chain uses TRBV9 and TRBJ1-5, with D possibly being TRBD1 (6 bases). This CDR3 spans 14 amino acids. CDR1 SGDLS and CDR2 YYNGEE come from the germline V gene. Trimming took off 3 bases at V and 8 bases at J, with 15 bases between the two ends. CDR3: CASSGRGEWEPQHF. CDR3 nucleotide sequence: TGTGCCAGCAGCGGCAGGGGTGAGTGGGAGCCCCAGCATTTT.

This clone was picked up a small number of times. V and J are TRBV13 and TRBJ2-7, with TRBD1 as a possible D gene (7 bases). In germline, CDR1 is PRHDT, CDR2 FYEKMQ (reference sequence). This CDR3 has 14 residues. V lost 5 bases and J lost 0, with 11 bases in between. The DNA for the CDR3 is TGTGCCAGCAGCCCAGGGGGGCACTCCTACGAGCAGTACTTC. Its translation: CASSPGGHSYEQYF.

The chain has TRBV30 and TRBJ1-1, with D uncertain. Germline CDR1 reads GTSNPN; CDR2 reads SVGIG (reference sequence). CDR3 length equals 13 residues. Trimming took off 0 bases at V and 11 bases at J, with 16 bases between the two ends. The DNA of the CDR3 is TGTGCCTGGAGTGTAGCCCGTGAGGCTGGGGCTTTCTTT. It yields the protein CAWSVAREAGAFF.

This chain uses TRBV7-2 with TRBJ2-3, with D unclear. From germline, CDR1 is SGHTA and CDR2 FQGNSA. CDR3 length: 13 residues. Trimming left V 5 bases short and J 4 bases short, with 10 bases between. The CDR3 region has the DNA TGTGCCAGCAGCGCGCTAGGTGCAGATACGCAGTATTTT. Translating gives CASSALGADTQYF.

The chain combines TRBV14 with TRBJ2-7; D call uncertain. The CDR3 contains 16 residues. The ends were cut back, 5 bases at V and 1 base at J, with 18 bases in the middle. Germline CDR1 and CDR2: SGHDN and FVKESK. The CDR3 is CASSTSPGQRSYEQYF. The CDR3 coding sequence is TGTGCCAGCAGCACGAGTCCGGGTCAGAGATCCTACGAGCAGTACTTC.

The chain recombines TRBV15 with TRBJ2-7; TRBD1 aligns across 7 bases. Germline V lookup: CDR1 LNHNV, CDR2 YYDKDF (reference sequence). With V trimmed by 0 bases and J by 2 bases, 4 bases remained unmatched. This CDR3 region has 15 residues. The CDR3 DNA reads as TGTGCCACCAGCAGAGATGCCGGACAGGCCTACGAGCAGTACTTC. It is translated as CATSRDAGQAYEQYF.

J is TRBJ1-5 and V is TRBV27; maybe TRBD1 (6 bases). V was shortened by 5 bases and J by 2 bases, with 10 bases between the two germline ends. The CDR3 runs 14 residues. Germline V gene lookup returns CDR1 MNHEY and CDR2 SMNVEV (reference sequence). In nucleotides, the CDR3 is TGTGCCAGCAGTGAGGGGGATGGCAATCAGCCCCAGCATTTT. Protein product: CASSEGDGNQPQHF.

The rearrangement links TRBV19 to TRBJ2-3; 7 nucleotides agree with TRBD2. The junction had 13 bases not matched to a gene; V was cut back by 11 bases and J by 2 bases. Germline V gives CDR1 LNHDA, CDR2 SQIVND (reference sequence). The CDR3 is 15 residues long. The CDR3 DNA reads TGTGCCCGGCCCCGCTGGGCGGGAGACACAGATACGCAGTATTTT. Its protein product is CARPRWAGDTDTQYF.

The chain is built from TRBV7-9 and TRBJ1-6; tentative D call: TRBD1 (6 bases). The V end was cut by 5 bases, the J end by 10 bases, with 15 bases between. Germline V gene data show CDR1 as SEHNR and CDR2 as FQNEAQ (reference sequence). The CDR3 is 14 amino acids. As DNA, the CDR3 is TGTGCCAGCAGCGGAGAGGACAGAAGATCACCCCTCCACTTT. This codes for CASSGEDRRSPLHF.